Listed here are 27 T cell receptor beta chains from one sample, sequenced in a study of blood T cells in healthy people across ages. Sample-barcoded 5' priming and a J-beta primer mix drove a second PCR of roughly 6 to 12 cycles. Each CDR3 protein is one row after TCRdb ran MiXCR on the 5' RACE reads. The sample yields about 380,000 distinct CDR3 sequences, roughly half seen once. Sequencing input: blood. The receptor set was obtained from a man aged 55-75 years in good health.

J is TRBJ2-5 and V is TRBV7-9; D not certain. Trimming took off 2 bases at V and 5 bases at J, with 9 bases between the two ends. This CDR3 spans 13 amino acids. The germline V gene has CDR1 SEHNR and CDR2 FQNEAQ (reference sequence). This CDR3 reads CASSLWPGETQYF. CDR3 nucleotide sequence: TGTGCCAGCAGCTTATGGCCTGGGGAGACCCAGTACTTC. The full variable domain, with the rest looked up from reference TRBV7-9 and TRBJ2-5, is DTGVSQNPRHKITKRGQNVTFRCDPISEHNRLYWYRQTLGQGPEFLTYFQNEAQLEKSRLLSDRFSAERPKGSFSTLEIQRTEQGDSAMYLCASSLWPGETQYFGPGTRLLVL.

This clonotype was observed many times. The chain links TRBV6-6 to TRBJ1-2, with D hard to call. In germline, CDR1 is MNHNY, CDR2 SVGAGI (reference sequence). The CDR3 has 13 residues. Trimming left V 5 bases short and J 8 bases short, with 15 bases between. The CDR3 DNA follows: TGTGCCAGCAGTGCCGACCTGGTCGGCGGCTACACCTTC. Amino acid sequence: CASSADLVGGYTF.

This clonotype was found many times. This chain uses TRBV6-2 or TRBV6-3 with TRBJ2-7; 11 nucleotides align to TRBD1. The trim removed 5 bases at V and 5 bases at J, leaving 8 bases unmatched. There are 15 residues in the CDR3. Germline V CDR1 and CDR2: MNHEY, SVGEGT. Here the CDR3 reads CASSRGTGGWNEQYF. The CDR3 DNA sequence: TGTGCCAGCAGTCGAGGGACAGGGGGTTGGAACGAGCAGTACTTC.

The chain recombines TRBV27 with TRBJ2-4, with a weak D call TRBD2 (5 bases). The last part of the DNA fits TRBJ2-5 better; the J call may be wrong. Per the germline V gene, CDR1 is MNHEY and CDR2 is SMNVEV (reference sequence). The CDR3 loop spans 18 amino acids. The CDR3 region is CASSSGKTGNPLYETQYF. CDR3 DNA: TGTGCCAGCAGTTCCGGAAAGACCGGGAACCCACTCTATGAGACCCAGTACTTC.

CDR3 in amino acids: CASSLASGGVIYEQYF. CDR3 bases: TGCGCCAGCAGCTTGGCGAGCGGGGGAGTCATATACGAGCAGTACTTC. The rearrangement links TRBV5-1 to TRBJ2-5; 8 bases line up with TRBD2. The tail of the sequence fits TRBJ2-7 better, so the J call may be wrong. This CDR3 contains 16 residues. Germline-derived CDR1 and CDR2 are SGHRS and YFSETQ.

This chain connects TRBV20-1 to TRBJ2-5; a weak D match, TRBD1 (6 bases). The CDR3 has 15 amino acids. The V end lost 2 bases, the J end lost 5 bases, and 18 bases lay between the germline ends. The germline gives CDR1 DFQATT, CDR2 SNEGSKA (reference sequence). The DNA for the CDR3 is TGCAGTGCTAGAAAGACAGGTGACTTTTTGGAGACCCAGTACTTC. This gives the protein CSARKTGDFLETQYF.

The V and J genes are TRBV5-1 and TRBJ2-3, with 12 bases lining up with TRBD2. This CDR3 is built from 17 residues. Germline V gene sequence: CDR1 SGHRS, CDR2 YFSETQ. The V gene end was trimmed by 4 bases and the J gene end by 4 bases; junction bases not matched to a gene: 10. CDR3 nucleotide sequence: TGCGCCAGCAGCGTTGGGCATGCTAGCGGGAGGGCAGATACGCAGTATTTT. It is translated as CASSVGHASGRADTQYF.

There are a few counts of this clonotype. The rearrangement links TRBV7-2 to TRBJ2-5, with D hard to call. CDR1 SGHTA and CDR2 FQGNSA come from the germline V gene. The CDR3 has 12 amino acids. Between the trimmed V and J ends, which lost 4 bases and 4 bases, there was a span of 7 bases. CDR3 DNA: TGTGCCAGCAGCTCCTTAGCAGAGACCCAGTACTTC. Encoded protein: CASSSLAETQYF.

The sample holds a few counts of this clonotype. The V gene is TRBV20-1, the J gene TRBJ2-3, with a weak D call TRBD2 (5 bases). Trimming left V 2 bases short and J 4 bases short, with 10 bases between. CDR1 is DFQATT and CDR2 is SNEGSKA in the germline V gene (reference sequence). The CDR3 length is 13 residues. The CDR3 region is CSARTGISDTQYF. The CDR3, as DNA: TGCAGTGCTAGAACGGGGATATCAGATACGCAGTATTTT.

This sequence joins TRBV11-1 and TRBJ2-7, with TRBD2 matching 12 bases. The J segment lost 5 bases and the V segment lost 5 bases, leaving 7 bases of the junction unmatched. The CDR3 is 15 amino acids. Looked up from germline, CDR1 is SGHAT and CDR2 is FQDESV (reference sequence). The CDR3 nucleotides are TGTGCCAGCAGCGAAACTAGCGGGAGGCTTAACGAGCAGTACTTC. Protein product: CASSETSGRLNEQYF.

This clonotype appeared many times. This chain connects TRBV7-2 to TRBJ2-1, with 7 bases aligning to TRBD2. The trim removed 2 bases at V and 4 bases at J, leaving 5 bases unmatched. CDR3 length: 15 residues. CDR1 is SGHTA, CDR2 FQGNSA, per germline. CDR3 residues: CASSLRDYGYNEQFF. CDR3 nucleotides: TGTGCCAGCAGCTTACGGGACTACGGATACAATGAGCAGTTCTTC.

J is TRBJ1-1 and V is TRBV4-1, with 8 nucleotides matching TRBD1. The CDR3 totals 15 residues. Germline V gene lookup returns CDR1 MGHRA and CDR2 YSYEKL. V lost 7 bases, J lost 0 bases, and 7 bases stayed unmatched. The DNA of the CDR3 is TGCGCCAGCAACAACCGACAGGGGATGAACACTGAAGCTTTCTTT. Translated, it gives CASNNRQGMNTEAFF.

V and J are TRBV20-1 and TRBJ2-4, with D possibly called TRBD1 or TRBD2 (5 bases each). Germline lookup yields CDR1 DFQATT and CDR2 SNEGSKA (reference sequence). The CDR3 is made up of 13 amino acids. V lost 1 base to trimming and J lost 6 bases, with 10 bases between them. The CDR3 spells CSARGGAGNIQYF. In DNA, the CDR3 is TGCAGTGCTAGAGGAGGGGCAGGAAACATTCAGTACTTC.

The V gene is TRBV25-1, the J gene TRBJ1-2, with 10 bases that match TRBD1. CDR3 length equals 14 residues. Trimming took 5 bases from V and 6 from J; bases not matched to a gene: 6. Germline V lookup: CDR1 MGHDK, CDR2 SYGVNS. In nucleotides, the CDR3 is TGTGCCAGCAGTCACGGGACAGGGGCCGATGGCTACACCTTC. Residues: CASSHGTGADGYTF.

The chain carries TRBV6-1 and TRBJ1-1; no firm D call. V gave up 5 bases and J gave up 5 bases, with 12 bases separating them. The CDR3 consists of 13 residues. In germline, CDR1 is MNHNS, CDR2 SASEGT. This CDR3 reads CASSSKKGTEAFF. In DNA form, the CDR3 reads TGTGCCAGCAGTAGTAAAAAGGGAACTGAAGCTTTCTTT.

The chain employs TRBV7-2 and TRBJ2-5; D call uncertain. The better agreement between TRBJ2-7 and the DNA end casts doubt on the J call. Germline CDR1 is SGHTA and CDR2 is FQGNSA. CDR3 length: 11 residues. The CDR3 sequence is CASSSANEQYF. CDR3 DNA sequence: TGTGCCAGCAGCTCTGCAAACGAGCAGTACTTC.

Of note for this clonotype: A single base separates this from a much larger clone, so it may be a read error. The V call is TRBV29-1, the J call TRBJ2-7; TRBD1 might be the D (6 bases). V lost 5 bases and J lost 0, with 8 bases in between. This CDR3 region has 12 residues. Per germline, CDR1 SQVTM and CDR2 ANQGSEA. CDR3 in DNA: TGCAGCGTTTCAGGGGACTCCTACGAGCAGTACTTC. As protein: CSVSGDSYEQYF.

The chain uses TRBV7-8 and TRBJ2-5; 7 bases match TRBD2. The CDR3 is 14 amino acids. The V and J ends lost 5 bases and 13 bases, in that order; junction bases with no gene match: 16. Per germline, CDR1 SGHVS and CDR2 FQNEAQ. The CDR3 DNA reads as TGTGCCAGCAGCAATGTCGGGGGGACCCGAGAGCGGTACTTC. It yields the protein CASSNVGGTRERYF.

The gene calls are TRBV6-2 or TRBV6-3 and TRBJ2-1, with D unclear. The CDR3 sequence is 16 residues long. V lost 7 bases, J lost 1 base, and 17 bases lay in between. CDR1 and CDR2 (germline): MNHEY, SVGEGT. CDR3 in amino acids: CASKTWAAISYNEQFF. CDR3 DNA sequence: TGTGCCAGCAAAACGTGGGCGGCAATTTCCTACAATGAGCAGTTCTTC.

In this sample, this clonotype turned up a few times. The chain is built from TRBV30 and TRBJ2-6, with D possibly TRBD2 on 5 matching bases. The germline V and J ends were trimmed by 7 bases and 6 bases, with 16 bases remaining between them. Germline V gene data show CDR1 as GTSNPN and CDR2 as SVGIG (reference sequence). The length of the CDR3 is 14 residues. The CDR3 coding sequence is TGTGCCTCCCCCGGGGTCCCGACGGCCAACGTCCTGACTTTC. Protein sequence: CASPGVPTANVLTF.

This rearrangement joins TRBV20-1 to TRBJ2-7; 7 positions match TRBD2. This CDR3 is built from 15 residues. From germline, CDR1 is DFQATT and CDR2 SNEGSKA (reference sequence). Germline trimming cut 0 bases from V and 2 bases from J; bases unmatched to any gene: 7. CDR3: CSARDWGEGAYEQYF. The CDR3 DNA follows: TGCAGTGCTAGAGATTGGGGGGAGGGCGCCTACGAGCAGTACTTC.

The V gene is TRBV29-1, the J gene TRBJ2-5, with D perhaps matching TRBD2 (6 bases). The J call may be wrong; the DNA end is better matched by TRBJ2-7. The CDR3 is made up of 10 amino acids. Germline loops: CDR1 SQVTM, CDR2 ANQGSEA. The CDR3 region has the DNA TGCAGCGTCGGGAGCAACGAGCAGTACTTC. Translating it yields CSVGSNEQYF.

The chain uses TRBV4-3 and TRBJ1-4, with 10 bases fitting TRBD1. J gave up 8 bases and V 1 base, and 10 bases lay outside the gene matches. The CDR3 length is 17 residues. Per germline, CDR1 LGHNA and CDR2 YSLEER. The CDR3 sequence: CASSQGTGGRGGEKLFF. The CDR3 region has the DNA TGCGCCAGCAGCCAAGGGACAGGGGGTAGGGGGGGGGAAAAACTGTTTTTT.

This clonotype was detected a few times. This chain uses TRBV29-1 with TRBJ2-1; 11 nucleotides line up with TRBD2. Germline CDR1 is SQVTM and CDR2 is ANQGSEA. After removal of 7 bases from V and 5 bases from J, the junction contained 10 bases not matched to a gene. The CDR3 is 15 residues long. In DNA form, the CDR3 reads TGCAGCGGGATAGCGGGAGGGACTCTTCACAATGAGCAGTTCTTC. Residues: CSGIAGGTLHNEQFF.

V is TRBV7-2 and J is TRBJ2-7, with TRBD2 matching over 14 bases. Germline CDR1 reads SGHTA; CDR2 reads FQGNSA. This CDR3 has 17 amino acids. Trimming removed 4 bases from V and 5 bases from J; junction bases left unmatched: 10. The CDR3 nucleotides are TGTGCCAGCAGCTCGGGACTAGCGGGAGTGACGCCGAACGAGCAGTACTTC. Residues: CASSSGLAGVTPNEQYF.

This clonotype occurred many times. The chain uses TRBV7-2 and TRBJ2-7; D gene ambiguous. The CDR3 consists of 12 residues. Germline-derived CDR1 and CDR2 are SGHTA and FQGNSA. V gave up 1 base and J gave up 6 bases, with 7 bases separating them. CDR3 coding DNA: TGTGCCAGCAGCTTAGTCCCGGGCGAGCAGTACTTC. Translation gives CASSLVPGEQYF.

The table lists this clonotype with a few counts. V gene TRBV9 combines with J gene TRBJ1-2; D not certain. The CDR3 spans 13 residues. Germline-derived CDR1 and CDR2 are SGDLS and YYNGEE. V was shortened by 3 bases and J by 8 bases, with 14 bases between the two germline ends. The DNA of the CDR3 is TGTGCCAGCAGCGCTTGGTCTAGCGGGGGCTACACCTTC. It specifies CASSAWSSGGYTF.